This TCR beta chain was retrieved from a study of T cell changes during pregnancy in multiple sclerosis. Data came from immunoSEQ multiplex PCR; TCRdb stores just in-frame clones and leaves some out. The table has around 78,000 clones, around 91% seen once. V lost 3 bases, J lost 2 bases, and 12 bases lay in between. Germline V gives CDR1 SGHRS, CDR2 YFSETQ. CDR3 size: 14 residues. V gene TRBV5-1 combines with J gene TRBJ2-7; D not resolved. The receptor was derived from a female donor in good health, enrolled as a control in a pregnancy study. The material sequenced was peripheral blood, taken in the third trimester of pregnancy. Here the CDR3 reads CASSSHPFAYEQYF. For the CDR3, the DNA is TGCGCCAGCAGCTCACATCCGTTCGCCTACGAGCAGTACTTC.